Listed below are T cell receptor beta chains from one sample, sequenced in a study of CD8 T cells in ankylosing spondylitis. TCRdb re-derived calls from the 5' RACE reads in MiXCR, one entry per CDR3 protein. The sample holds about 140,000 distinct CDR3 sequences; around a third are singletons and the top ten take around 6%. Sample: synovial fluid, either unsorted or a sorted T cell fraction (not recorded which). Receptors were obtained from a male donor with ankylosing spondylitis. CDR3s include the opening cysteine and the closing phenylalanine or tryptophan. A D gene is named only where the DNA matches it firmly. Size is stated for part of the rows, as once, few or many counts, or as a class when the clone is expanded.

-	TRBV4-1	TRBJ2-7	-	CASSQEGFYEQYF	TGCGCCAGCAGCCAAGAGGGATTCTACGAGCAGTACTTC
-	TRBV30	TRBJ2-2	-	CAWSVANTGELFF	TGTGCCTGGAGTGTAGCAAACACCGGGGAGCTGTTTTTT
-	TRBV6-6	TRBJ2-2	many	CASGTPTGELFF	TGTGCCAGCGGAACTCCAACCGGGGAGCTGTTTTTT
-	TRBV6-1	TRBJ2-1	-	CASSEALNEQFF	TGTGCCAGCAGTGAAGCGTTAAATGAGCAGTTCTTC
TRBD2	TRBV18	TRBJ2-1	-	CASSRTFQPTSGGVYNEQFF	TGTGCCAGCTCACGCACCTTTCAGCCGACTAGCGGGGGGGTCTACAATGAGCAGTTCTTC
TRBD2	TRBV20-1	TRBJ2-3	-	CSAKTSAASDTQYF	TGCAGTGCTAAGACTAGCGCGGCGTCGGATACGCAGTATTTT
-	TRBV5-1	TRBJ2-7	many	CASSLSSGTLSYEQYF	TGCGCCAGCAGCTTGTCATCCGGGACTCTATCCTACGAGCAGTACTTC
-	TRBV2	TRBJ1-1	-	CASLQAAEAFF	TGTGCCAGCCTACAGGCGGCTGAAGCTTTCTTT
-	TRBV20-1	TRBJ1-1	many	CSARDDGMNTEAFF	TGCAGTGCTAGAGACGACGGGATGAACACTGAAGCTTTCTTT
-	TRBV20-1	TRBJ2-7	few	CSARPGTAQYF	TGCAGTGCTAGGCCCGGGACGGCGCAGTACTTC
TRBD1	TRBV2	TRBJ2-7	-	CASSGGTGSTYEQYF	TGTGCCAGCAGTGGTGGGACAGGGAGTACCTACGAGCAGTACTTC
-	TRBV5-5	TRBJ2-2	-	CASSSQPAGLNTGELFF	TGTGCCAGCAGCTCACAGCCGGCAGGACTGAACACCGGGGAGCTGTTTTTT
-	TRBV27	TRBJ2-7	many	CASRGQPYEQYF	TGTGCCAGCAGGGGACAACCCTACGAGCAGTACTTC
TRBD1	TRBV7-2	TRBJ1-3	once	CASSRDRDSGNTIYF	TGTGCCAGCAGCCGGGACAGGGACTCTGGAAACACCATATATTTT
-	TRBV5-6	TRBJ1-1	once	CASSLGPTGTEAFF	TGTGCCAGCAGCTTGGGGCCGACGGGGACTGAAGCTTTCTTT
TRBD2	TRBV7-9	TRBJ2-1	many	CASSPGGSSYNEQFF	TGTGCCAGCAGTCCGGGGGGGAGCTCCTACAATGAGCAGTTCTTC
TRBD1	TRBV20-1	TRBJ2-7	many	CSAKGQVKGEQYF	TGCAGTGCCAAAGGACAGGTTAAAGGCGAGCAGTACTTC
TRBD2	TRBV19	TRBJ2-7	-	CASTKGLADHYEQYF	TGTGCCAGTACCAAGGGACTAGCGGACCACTACGAGCAGTACTTC
-	TRBV3-1	TRBJ1-6	-	CASSQSVSYNSPLHF	TGTGCCAGCAGCCAATCGGTATCCTATAATTCACCCCTCCACTTT
-	TRBV3-1	TRBJ1-4	few	CASSQDWGGKLFF	TGTGCCAGCAGCCAAGATTGGGGGGGAAAACTGTTTTTT
-	TRBV4-2	TRBJ2-3	-	CASTSGGREDTQYF	TGTGCCAGCACGTCAGGGGGTCGGGAGGATACGCAGTATTTT
TRBD1	TRBV5-1	TRBJ2-1	-	CASSRTAGTGSYNEQFF	TGCGCCAGCAGCCGGACCGCCGGGACAGGCTCTTACAATGAGCAGTTCTTC
-	TRBV6-5	TRBJ2-2	few	CASSSYPTVTGELFF	TGTGCCAGCAGTTCCTACCCGACCGTCACCGGGGAGCTGTTTTTT
TRBD1	TRBV5-1	TRBJ2-7	few	CASSSDREFINEQYF	TGCGCCAGCAGCTCTGACAGGGAGTTTATCAACGAGCAGTACTTC
TRBD2	TRBV7-3	TRBJ2-5	-	CASSLLGGYQETQYF	TGTGCCAGCAGTTTACTCGGGGGGTACCAAGAGACCCAGTACTTC
-	TRBV2	TRBJ2-3	few	CASRAGLSTDTQYF	TGTGCCAGCAGGGCGGGACTCTCCACAGATACGCAGTATTTT
TRBD2	TRBV7-9	TRBJ2-1	few	CASSLGGTSGVNEQFF	TGTGCCAGCAGCTTGGGGGGGACTAGCGGGGTCAATGAGCAGTTCTTC
-	TRBV7-2	TRBJ2-3	few	CASSLSFGRDTQYF	TGTGCCAGCAGCTTAAGCTTTGGGCGAGATACGCAGTATTTT
-	TRBV27	TRBJ2-7	-	CASMVDHAIYEQYF	TGTGCCAGCATGGTAGACCACGCCATCTACGAGCAGTACTTC
-	TRBV6-1	TRBJ2-7	few	CASSREPQGPYEQYF	TGTGCCAGCAGCCGAGAGCCACAGGGCCCCTACGAGCAGTACTTC
-	TRBV2	TRBJ1-1	-	CASSEALTRLNTEAFF	TGTGCCAGCAGTGAAGCCTTGACACGATTGAACACTGAAGCTTTCTTT
-	TRBV19	TRBJ1-2	-	CASSILGGNYGYTF	TGTGCCAGTAGCATCCTGGGGGGCAACTATGGCTACACCTTC
TRBD1	TRBV27	TRBJ1-6	few	CARERLQKGTDGGAAGSPLHF	TGTGCCAGAGAACGACTCCAAAAAGGGACAGACGGTGGAGCGGCTGGTTCACCCCTCCACTTT
TRBD1	TRBV12-3/TRBV12-4	TRBJ1-1	-	CASSWTGVNTEAFF	TGTGCCAGCAGTTGGACAGGGGTGAACACTGAAGCTTTCTTT
TRBD1	TRBV20-1	TRBJ1-4	few	CSATSIGQGLEKLFF	TGCAGTGCCACATCTATTGGACAGGGGTTGGAAAAACTGTTTTTT
-	TRBV28	TRBJ1-1	once	CASSQTGTLNTEAFF	TGTGCCAGCAGCCAAACAGGAACCTTGAACACTGAAGCTTTCTTT
TRBD2	TRBV11-1	TRBJ2-3	many	CASSLKGLAGVGGTDTQYF	TGTGCCAGCAGCTTAAAGGGACTAGCGGGAGTAGGCGGCACAGATACGCAGTATTTT
-	TRBV5-1	TRBJ1-2	-	CASSLTTTVDYGYTF	TGCGCCAGCAGCTTGACGACCACGGTGGACTATGGCTACACCTTC
TRBD2	TRBV5-6	TRBJ2-2	many	CASSPLAGGTGELFF	TGTGCCAGCAGCCCTCTAGCGGGAGGGACCGGGGAGCTGTTTTTT
-	TRBV6-2/TRBV6-3	TRBJ2-1	-	CASSYRAGLNNEQFF	TGTGCCAGCAGTTACCGGGCGGGCCTGAACAATGAGCAGTTCTTC
-	TRBV20-1	TRBJ2-3	many	CSARGRGRTQADTQYF	TGCAGTGCTAGGGGTAGGGGAAGAACTCAGGCGGATACGCAGTATTTT
TRBD1	TRBV20-1	TRBJ2-1	many	CSARDGTGSYNEQFF	TGCAGTGCTAGGGACGGGACAGGCTCCTACAATGAGCAGTTCTTC
-	TRBV2	TRBJ1-4	-	CASRRTGSGGEKLFF	TGTGCCAGCAGGCGAACAGGGTCCGGCGGTGAAAAACTGTTTTTT
TRBD2	TRBV7-9	TRBJ2-7	once	CASSYTGTSAEQYF	TGTGCCAGCAGCTACACCGGGACTAGCGCCGAGCAGTACTTC
-	TRBV5-1	TRBJ2-7	few	CASSLGAGQQYEQYF	TGCGCCAGCAGCTTGGGGGCAGGGCAACAATACGAGCAGTACTTC
TRBD2	TRBV5-1	TRBJ2-7	few	CASSLPSGGYPGDEQYF	TGCGCCAGCAGCTTGCCTAGCGGGGGGTATCCTGGCGACGAGCAGTACTTC
TRBD1	TRBV9	TRBJ2-3	few	CASSVEGQTTDTQYF	TGTGCCAGCAGCGTAGAGGGACAGACCACAGATACGCAGTATTTT
-	TRBV7-9	TRBJ2-2	-	CASSLVVRGEGELFF	TGTGCCAGCAGCTTAGTCGTCCGAGGAGAGGGGGAGCTGTTTTTT
TRBD2	TRBV24-1	TRBJ2-1	many	CATSDPASGPYNEQFF	TGTGCCACCAGTGACCCTGCTAGCGGGCCCTACAATGAGCAGTTCTTC